This TCR beta chain was captured in a study of blood T cell repertoires in COVID-19. The assay was immunoSEQ multiplex PCR, and TCRdb's table has in-frame clones only and misses some. The sample lists 200,000 to 250,000 clones, 65% to 90% occurring once. The CDR3 sequence is 13 residues long. Germline V gene sequence: CDR1 MDHEN, CDR2 SYDVKM. V was shortened by 5 bases and J by 6 bases, with 14 bases between the two germline ends. The sequencing input was PBMCs or T cells enriched from blood (not recorded which). This rearrangement joins TRBV28 to TRBJ2-7; D may be TRBD2 (5 bases). The sequence was collected from a woman aged 40-49 years with acute COVID-19. In DNA form, the CDR3 reads TGTGCCAGCAGTCCCCCCGTAGCGACCGAGCAGTACTTC. Protein product: CASSPPVATEQYF.